The rows below give T cell receptor beta chains drawn from one sample of a study of T cell responses to AZD1222 COVID-19 vaccine. Only in-frame clones appear in the TCRdb table, and some are missing; sequencing was by immunoSEQ multiplex PCR. The data contain about 100,000 clones, 85% to 90% of them singletons. The sequencing here drew on peripheral blood, taken on day 0 of AZD1222 vaccination. Receptors were obtained from an adult in good health. Both conserved end residues are part of each CDR3. Fields, in order: V gene, D gene, J gene, clone size, CDR3 DNA, CDR3 protein. The D gene is left open where the match is weak. Where a row states a size, it is once, few, many or the class of an expanded clone; other rows omit it.

v_call: TRBV7-9
d_call: -
j_call: TRBJ1-2
clone_size: -
cdr3_nt: TGTGCCAGCAGCCTGACGGGTCTTGACTATGGCTACACCTTC
cdr3_aa: CASSLTGLDYGYTF

v_call: TRBV13
d_call: TRBD1
j_call: TRBJ2-1
clone_size: -
cdr3_nt: TGTGCCAGCAGCTTATACCGGGACAGCGAGCAGTTCTTC
cdr3_aa: CASSLYRDSEQFF

v_call: TRBV6-2/TRBV6-3
d_call: TRBD1
j_call: TRBJ1-2
clone_size: -
cdr3_nt: TGTGCCAGCAGTAAAACAGGGGAGGAGTACTATGGCTACACCTTC
cdr3_aa: CASSKTGEEYYGYTF

v_call: TRBV3-1/TRBV3-2
d_call: TRBD2
j_call: TRBJ2-5
clone_size: -
cdr3_nt: TGTGCCAGCAGCCAAGGAATCGCCGGGACTACCGGAACCCAGTACTTC
cdr3_aa: CASSQGIAGTTGTQYF

v_call: TRBV6-5
d_call: TRBD1
j_call: TRBJ2-7
clone_size: -
cdr3_nt: TGTGCCAGCAGTTTCCGACAGGGCCAGCAGTACTTC
cdr3_aa: CASSFRQGQQYF

v_call: TRBV5-1
d_call: TRBD1
j_call: TRBJ2-1
clone_size: -
cdr3_nt: TGCGCCAGCAGCCGGGCCGGCGGGACAGGGGAGCGGAATGAGCAGTTCTTC
cdr3_aa: CASSRAGGTGERNEQFF

v_call: TRBV5-1
d_call: -
j_call: TRBJ1-4
clone_size: -
cdr3_nt: TGCGCCAGCAGCTTGGGGGGTGAAAAACTGTTTTTT
cdr3_aa: CASSLGGEKLFF

v_call: TRBV3-1/TRBV3-2
d_call: TRBD1
j_call: TRBJ1-3
clone_size: -
cdr3_nt: TGTGCCAGCAGCTCAAGTCCGGGACAGGGAAACACCATATATTTT
cdr3_aa: CASSSSPGQGNTIYF

v_call: TRBV18
d_call: -
j_call: TRBJ2-3
clone_size: -
cdr3_nt: TGTGCCAGCTCACCATTCGGGGAACCCTCCACAGATACGCAGTATTTT
cdr3_aa: CASSPFGEPSTDTQYF

v_call: TRBV6-5
d_call: TRBD2
j_call: TRBJ2-3
clone_size: -
cdr3_nt: TGTGCCAGCAGCCAACAGCGGGGGGGCTCAGATACGCAGTATTTT
cdr3_aa: CASSQQRGGSDTQYF

v_call: TRBV10-2
d_call: -
j_call: TRBJ2-5
clone_size: once
cdr3_nt: TGCGCCAGCAGCGGGGGTGCCCAAGAGACCCAGTACTTC
cdr3_aa: CASSGGAQETQYF

v_call: TRBV7-3
d_call: TRBD2
j_call: TRBJ2-7
clone_size: -
cdr3_nt: TGTGCCAGCAGCTTCCCTAGCGGGGTGTTCTCATCCTACGAGCAGTACTTC
cdr3_aa: CASSFPSGVFSSYEQYF

v_call: TRBV11-2
d_call: -
j_call: TRBJ2-1
clone_size: -
cdr3_nt: TGTGCCAGCAGCTTACCGGGGAGCTCCTACAATGAGCAGTTCTTC
cdr3_aa: CASSLPGSSYNEQFF

v_call: TRBV19
d_call: TRBD1
j_call: TRBJ1-5
clone_size: -
cdr3_nt: TGTGCCATCCAGGGGGCGGGACAGCCCCAGCATTTT
cdr3_aa: CAIQGAGQPQHF

v_call: TRBV7-2
d_call: -
j_call: TRBJ1-5
clone_size: -
cdr3_nt: TGTGCCAGCAGCTTACAACAGGGCAATCAGCCCCAGCATTTT
cdr3_aa: CASSLQQGNQPQHF

v_call: TRBV7-2
d_call: -
j_call: TRBJ1-5
clone_size: -
cdr3_nt: TGTGCCAGCAGCTTGACGAATCAGCCCCAGCATTTT
cdr3_aa: CASSLTNQPQHF

v_call: TRBV7-3
d_call: -
j_call: TRBJ2-2
clone_size: -
cdr3_nt: TGTGCCAGCAGCCCCAGGGACACTATGAACACCGGGGAGCTGTTTTTT
cdr3_aa: CASSPRDTMNTGELFF

v_call: TRBV5-4
d_call: TRBD1
j_call: TRBJ1-2
clone_size: -
cdr3_nt: TGTGCCAGCAGCATACCGACAGGGAGGGGTGGCTACACCTTC
cdr3_aa: CASSIPTGRGGYTF